These 12 T cell receptor beta chains share one sample of origin, sequenced in a study of regulatory T cells in long-lasting Graves disease. As to time point: newly diagnosed GD, antithyroid drugs for less than 3 months. Scientists built the TCR library using RNA that was extracted from PBMCs. According to the study, TCR beta libraries were built with iRepertoire HTBI primers and CDR3-region Arm-PCR. From the multiplex PCR reads, TCRdb called clonotypes with MiXCR, one entry per CDR3 protein. The sample lists about 450,000 distinct CDR3 sequences; approximately 16% were seen once. The data also belong to a second study, concerning T cells in Graves' hyperthyroidism and ophthalmopathy.

This specimen was peripheral blood mononuclear cells (PBMCs), taken at new diagnosis, from a patient treated with antithyroid drugs. These receptors were obtained from a woman in her twenties or thirties with Graves disease.

This clonotype has a handful of counts. This chain uses TRBV6-1 with TRBJ2-3; 8 nucleotides agree with TRBD2. Per the germline V gene, CDR1 is MNHNS and CDR2 is SASEGT. The CDR3 is 14 amino acids. V trimming: 10 bases; J trimming: 4 bases; junction bases outside the gene matches: 10. The CDR3 sequence: CATTLAGKADTQYF. CDR3 nucleotides: TGTGCCACCACCTTAGCGGGAAAGGCAGATACGCAGTATTTT.

Notes on this clonotype: This could be a read error, since a much larger clone is one nucleotide away. The V call is TRBV5-4, the J call TRBJ2-1; 8 bases map to TRBD2. There are 12 residues in the CDR3. Germline V lookup: CDR1 SGHNT, CDR2 YYREEE (reference sequence). CDR3 in amino acids: CASSFGLAEHFF. CDR3 nucleotides: TGTGCCAGCAGCTTCGGACTAGCCGAGCACTTCTTC.

As DNA, the CDR3 is TGCAGTGCTCCCGACAGGCTTACCTACGAGCAGTACTTC. It specifies CSAPDRLTYEQYF. This chain connects TRBV20-1 to TRBJ2-7; possible D gene TRBD1, 6 bases. This CDR3 comprises 13 residues. V was shortened by 5 bases and J by 2 bases, with 13 bases between the two germline ends. In germline, CDR1 is DFQATT, CDR2 SNEGSKA (reference sequence).

There are many counts of this clonotype. The chain combines TRBV29-1 with TRBJ1-1; D gene unclear. V lost 5 bases and J 0 bases, leaving 16 bases between the germline ends. Germline V gene lookup returns CDR1 SQVTM and CDR2 ANQGSEA. The CDR3 runs to 15 residues. The CDR3 region is CSVNLRLSMNTEAFF. CDR3 bases: TGCAGCGTTAACCTCCGGTTGTCCATGAACACTGAAGCTTTCTTT. The whole variable domain, remainder taken from reference TRBV29-1 and TRBJ1-1, is SAVISQKPSRDICQRGTSLTIQCQVDSQVTMMFWYRQQPGQSLTLIATANQGSEATYESGFVIDKFPISRPNLTFSTLTVSNMSPEDSSIYLCSVNLRLSMNTEAFFGQGTRLTVV.

This clonotype occurred many times. The V and J genes are TRBV2 and TRBJ1-6; D gene unclear. This CDR3 contains 11 residues. Germline assignment: CDR1 SNHLY and CDR2 FYNNEI. The ends were cut back, 3 bases at V and 10 bases at J, with 4 bases in the middle. As DNA, the CDR3 is TGTGCCAGCAGTGAGGGCTCACCCCTCCACTTT. Encoded protein: CASSEGSPLHF.

The chain has TRBV19 and TRBJ2-7; tentative D call: TRBD2 (6 bases). V shed 5 bases and J shed 2 bases, with 16 bases lying between them. Per the germline V gene, CDR1 is LNHDA and CDR2 is SQIVND (reference sequence). The CDR3 contains 15 residues. The DNA of the CDR3 is TGTGCCAGTAGTCGGCGAGATAGCGGAACCTACGAGCAGTACTTC. Encoded protein: CASSRRDSGTYEQYF.

This clonotype was found many times. The J gene is TRBJ1-2, the V gene TRBV15; maybe TRBD1 (5 bases). Germline CDR1 reads LNHNV; CDR2 reads YYDKDF (reference sequence). V lost 6 bases to trimming and J lost 5 bases, with 13 bases between them. The CDR3 runs 13 residues. CDR3 bases: TGTGCCACCAGGACGGGGACTAGTTATGGCTACACCTTC. Its protein product is CATRTGTSYGYTF. The variable domain in full, with the rest retrieved from reference TRBV15 and TRBJ1-2, is DAMVIQNPRYQVTQFGKPVTLSCSQTLNHNVMYWYQQKSSQAPKLLFHYYDKDFNNEADTPDNFQSRRPNTSFCFLDIRSPGLGDTAMYLCATRTGTSYGYTFGSGTRLTVV.

This chain uses TRBV28 with TRBJ2-1, with D perhaps matching TRBD1 or TRBD2 (5 bases each). Germline lookup yields CDR1 MDHEN and CDR2 SYDVKM. The CDR3 length is 14 residues. V was pared by 6 bases and J by 8 bases, with 17 bases between. CDR3 nucleotide sequence: TGTGCCAGCAGCCTCCGTAGGGACCCGCATGAGCAGTTCTTC. Translating it yields CASSLRRDPHEQFF.

This clonotype was seen at least ten times. The chain carries TRBV27 and TRBJ2-7, with a tentative D call TRBD1 (5 bases). The V and J ends lost 0 bases and 3 bases respectively, with 18 bases between them. Germline loops: CDR1 MNHEY, CDR2 SMNVEV (reference sequence). This CDR3 is built from 17 residues. The CDR3 region has the DNA TGTGCCAGCAGTTTATCGCCTGGGGCTAGTTCTAGCTACGAGCAGTACTTC. Translating it yields CASSLSPGASSSYEQYF.

The V and J genes are TRBV19 and TRBJ1-5; D possibly corresponds to TRBD1 (6 bases). Germline CDR1 is LNHDA and CDR2 is SQIVND (reference sequence). The CDR3 has 14 amino acids. The V end was cut by 3 bases, the J end by 7 bases, with 13 bases between. CDR3 amino acids: CASSMDSQRQPQHF. The CDR3 DNA is TGTGCCAGTAGTATGGACAGTCAACGGCAGCCCCAGCATTTT.

This clonotype showed up just a few times. This rearrangement joins TRBV9 to TRBJ2-5; maybe TRBD2 (6 bases). There are 14 residues in the CDR3. V was clipped by 1 base and J by 4 bases, with 11 bases between them. Germline CDR1 SGDLS, CDR2 YYNGEE. The CDR3 DNA reads TGTGCCAGCAGCGTAAGTTGGAGGGGAGAGACCCAGTACTTC. As protein: CASSVSWRGETQYF.

This clonotype was counted many times. The chain has TRBV30 and TRBJ2-1; 12 bases fit TRBD2. Per germline, CDR1 GTSNPN and CDR2 SVGIG (reference sequence). The V segment lost 4 bases and the J segment 4 bases; nucleotides outside the gene matches: 11. This CDR3 has 17 residues. CDR3 bases: TGTGCCTGGACCCGCCAGTCCGGGACTAGCGGGTACAATGAGCAGTTCTTC. Amino acid sequence: CAWTRQSGTSGYNEQFF. The entire variable domain, with the rest obtained from reference TRBV30 and TRBJ2-1, is as follows: SQTIHQWPATLVQPVGSPLSLECTVEGTSNPNLYWYRQAAGRGLQLLFYSVGIGQISSEVPQNLSASRPQDRQFILSSKKLLLSDSGFYLCAWTRQSGTSGYNEQFFGPGTRLTVL.